This T cell receptor (beta chain) appears in the sequencing data of a study of monozygotic twins with inflammatory bowel disease. From the 5' RACE reads, TCRdb lists one entry per CDR3 protein and no DNA. This listing includes 300,000 to 400,000 distinct CDR3 sequences. This CDR3 has 16 amino acids. Germline CDR1 reads MDHEN; CDR2 reads SYDVKM. The chain uses TRBV28 and TRBJ2-4; TCRdb's assignment of TRBD1 cannot be checked, as there is no DNA. This TCR was recovered from a human donor with ulcerative colitis or Crohn's disease, or a healthy co-twin of an affected twin (not recorded which). The source material was blood. CDR3 amino acids: CASSLGRTGGRNIQYF.